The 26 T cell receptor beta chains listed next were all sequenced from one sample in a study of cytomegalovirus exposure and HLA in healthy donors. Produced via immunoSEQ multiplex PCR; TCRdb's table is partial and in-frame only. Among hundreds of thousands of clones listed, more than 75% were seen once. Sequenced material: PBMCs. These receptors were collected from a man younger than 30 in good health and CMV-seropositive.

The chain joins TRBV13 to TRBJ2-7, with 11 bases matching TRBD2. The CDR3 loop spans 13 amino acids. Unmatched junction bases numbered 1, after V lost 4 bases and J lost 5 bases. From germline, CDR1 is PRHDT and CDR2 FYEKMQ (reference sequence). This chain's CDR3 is CASSSGLADEQYF. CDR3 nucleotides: TGTGCCAGCAGCTCGGGACTAGCGGACGAGCAGTACTTC.

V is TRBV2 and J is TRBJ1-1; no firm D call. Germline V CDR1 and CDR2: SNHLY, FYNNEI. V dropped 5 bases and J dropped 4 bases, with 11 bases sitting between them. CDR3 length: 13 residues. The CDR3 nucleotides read TGTGCCAGCAGTACAAAGCGCAGCACTGAAGCTTTCTTT. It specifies CASSTKRSTEAFF.

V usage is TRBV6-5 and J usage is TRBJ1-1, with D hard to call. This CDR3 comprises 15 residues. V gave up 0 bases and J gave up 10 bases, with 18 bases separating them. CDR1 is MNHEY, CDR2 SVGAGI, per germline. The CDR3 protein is CASSYSGRLSTPAFF. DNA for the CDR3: TGTGCCAGCAGTTACTCGGGCAGGCTCTCCACCCCAGCTTTCTTT.

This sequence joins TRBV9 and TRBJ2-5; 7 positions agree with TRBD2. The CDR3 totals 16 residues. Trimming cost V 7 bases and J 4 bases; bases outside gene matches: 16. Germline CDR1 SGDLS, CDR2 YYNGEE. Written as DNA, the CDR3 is TGTGCCAGCTCCTGGGATACGGGAGGAGGGAGAGAGACCCAGTACTTC. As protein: CASSWDTGGGRETQYF.

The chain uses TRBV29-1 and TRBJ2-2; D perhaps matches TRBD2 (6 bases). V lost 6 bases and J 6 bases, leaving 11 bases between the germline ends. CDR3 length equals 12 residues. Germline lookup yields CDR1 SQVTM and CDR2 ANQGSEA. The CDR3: CSVAGEAGELFF. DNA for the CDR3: TGCAGCGTCGCCGGGGAGGCCGGGGAGCTGTTTTTT.

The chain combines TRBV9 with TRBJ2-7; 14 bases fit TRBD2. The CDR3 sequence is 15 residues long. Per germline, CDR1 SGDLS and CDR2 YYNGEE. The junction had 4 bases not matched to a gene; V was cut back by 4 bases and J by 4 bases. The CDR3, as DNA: TGTGCCAGCAGCCGGGGGACTAGCGGGAGTTACGAGCAGTACTTC. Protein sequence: CASSRGTSGSYEQYF.

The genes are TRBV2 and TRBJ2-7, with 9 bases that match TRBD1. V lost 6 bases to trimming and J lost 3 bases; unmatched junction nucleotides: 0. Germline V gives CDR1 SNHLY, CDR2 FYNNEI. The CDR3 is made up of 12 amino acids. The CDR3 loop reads CASRDRGYEQYF. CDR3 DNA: TGTGCCAGCAGGGACAGGGGCTACGAGCAGTACTTC.

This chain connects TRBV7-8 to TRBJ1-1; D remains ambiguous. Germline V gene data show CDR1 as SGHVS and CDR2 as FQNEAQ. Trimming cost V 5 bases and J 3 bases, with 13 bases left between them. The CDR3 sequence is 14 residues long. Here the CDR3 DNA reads TGTGCCAGCAGCCTGAGGGTGGGCCACACTGAAGCTTTCTTT. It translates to CASSLRVGHTEAFF.

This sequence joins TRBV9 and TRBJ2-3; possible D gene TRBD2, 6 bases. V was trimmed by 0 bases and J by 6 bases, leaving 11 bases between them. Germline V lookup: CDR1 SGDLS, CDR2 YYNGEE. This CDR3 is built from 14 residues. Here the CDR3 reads CASSVGGRRDTQYF. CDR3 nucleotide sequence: TGTGCCAGCAGCGTAGGAGGGAGGCGGGATACGCAGTATTTT.

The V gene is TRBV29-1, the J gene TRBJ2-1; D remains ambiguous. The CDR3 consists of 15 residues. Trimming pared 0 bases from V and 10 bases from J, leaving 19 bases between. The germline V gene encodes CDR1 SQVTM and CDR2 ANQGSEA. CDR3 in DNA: TGCAGCGTTGAAGAGGGAATAGCCCGAGATGGCGAGCAGTTCTTC. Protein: CSVEEGIARDGEQFF.

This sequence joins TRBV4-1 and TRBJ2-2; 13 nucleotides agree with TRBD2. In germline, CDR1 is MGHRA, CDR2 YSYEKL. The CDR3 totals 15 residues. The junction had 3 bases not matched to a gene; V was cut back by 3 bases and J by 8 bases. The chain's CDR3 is CASSQGLAGLGELFF. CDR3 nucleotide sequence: TGCGCCAGCAGCCAGGGACTAGCGGGACTGGGGGAGCTGTTTTTT.

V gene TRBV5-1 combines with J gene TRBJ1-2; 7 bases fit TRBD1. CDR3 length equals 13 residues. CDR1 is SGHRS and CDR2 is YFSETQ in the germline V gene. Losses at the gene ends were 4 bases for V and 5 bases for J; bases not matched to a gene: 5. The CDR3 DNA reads TGCGCCAGCAGCACGGGGACAGCATATGGCTACACCTTC. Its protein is CASSTGTAYGYTF.

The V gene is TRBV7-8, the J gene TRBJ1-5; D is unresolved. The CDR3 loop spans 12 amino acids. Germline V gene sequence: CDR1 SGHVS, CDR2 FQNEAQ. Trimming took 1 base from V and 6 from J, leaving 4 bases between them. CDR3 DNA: TGTGCCAGCAGCTTAGGGGGTCAGCCCCAGCATTTT. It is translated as CASSLGGQPQHF.

The DNA for the CDR3 is TGTGCCAGCACCCGGGGGGACTACTACAATGAGCAGTTCTTC. Its protein product is CASTRGDYYNEQFF. This chain links TRBV28 with TRBJ2-1; 7 bases fit TRBD2. J lost 3 bases, V lost 7 bases, and 6 bases had no gene match. The CDR3 spans 14 residues. Looked up from germline, CDR1 is MDHEN and CDR2 is SYDVKM. Filled out from reference TRBV28 and TRBJ2-1, the complete variable domain reads DVKVTQSSRYLVKRTGEKVFLECVQDMDHENMFWYRQDPGLGLRLIYFSYDVKMKEKGDIPEGYSVSREKKERFSLILESASTNQTSMYLCASTRGDYYNEQFFGPGTRLTVL.

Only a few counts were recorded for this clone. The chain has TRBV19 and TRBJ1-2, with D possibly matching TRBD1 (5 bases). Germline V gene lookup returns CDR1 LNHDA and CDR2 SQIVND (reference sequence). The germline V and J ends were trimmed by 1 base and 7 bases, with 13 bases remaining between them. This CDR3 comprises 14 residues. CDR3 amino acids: CASSIGGGPVGYTF. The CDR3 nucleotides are TGTGCCAGTAGTATAGGCGGGGGTCCGGTTGGCTACACCTTC.

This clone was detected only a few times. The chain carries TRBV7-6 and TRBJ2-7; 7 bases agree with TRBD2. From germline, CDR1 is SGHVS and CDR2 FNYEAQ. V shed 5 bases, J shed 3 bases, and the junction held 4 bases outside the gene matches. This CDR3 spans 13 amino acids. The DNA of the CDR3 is TGTGCCAGCAGCCCGGGACTAAGCTACGAGCAGTACTTC. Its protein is CASSPGLSYEQYF.

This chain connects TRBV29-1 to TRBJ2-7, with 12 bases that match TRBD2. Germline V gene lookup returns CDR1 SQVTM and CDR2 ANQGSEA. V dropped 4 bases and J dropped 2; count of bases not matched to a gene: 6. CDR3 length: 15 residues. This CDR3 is CSVVLTSGSPYEQYF. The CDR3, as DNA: TGCAGCGTTGTACTGACTAGCGGGAGTCCCTACGAGCAGTACTTC.

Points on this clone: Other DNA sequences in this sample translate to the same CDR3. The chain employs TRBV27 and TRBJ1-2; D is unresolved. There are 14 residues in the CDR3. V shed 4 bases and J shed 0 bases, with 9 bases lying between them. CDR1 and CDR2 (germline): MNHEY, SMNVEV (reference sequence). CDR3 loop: CASSSRAANYGYTF. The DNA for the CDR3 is TGTGCCAGCAGTTCACGGGCCGCTAACTATGGCTACACCTTC.

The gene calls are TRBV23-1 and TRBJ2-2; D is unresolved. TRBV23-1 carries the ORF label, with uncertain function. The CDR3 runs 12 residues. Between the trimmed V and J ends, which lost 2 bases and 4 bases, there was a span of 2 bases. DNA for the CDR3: TGCGCCAGCAGTCAAAGCACCGGGGAGCTGTTTTTT. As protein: CASSQSTGELFF.

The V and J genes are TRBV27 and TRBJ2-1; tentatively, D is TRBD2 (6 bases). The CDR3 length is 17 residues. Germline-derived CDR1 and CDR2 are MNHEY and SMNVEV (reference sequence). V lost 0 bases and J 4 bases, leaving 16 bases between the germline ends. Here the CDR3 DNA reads TGTGCCAGCAGTTTATCGGCGCGCGGGGCGCAATACAATGAGCAGTTCTTC. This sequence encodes CASSLSARGAQYNEQFF.

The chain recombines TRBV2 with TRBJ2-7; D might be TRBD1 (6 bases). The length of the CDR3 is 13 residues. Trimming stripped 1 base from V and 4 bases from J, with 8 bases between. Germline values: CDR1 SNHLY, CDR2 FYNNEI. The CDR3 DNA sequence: TGTGCCAGCAGTGAAGAAAGGGGGTACGAGCAGTACTTC. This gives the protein CASSEERGYEQYF.

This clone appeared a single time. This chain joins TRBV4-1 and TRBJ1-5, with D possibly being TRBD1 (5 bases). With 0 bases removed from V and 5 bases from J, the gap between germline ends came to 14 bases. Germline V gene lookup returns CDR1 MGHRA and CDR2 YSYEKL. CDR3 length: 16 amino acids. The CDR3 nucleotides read TGCGCCAGCAGCCAAGAACCGGGACGAGGCTATCAGCCCCAGCATTTT. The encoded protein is CASSQEPGRGYQPQHF.

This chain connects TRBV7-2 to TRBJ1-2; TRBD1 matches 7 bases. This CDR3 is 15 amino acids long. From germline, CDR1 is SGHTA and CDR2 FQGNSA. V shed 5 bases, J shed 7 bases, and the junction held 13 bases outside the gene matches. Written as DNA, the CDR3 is TGTGCCAGCAGCGTGTACAGGGGCCCGGAGGCTGGCTACACCTTC. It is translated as CASSVYRGPEAGYTF.

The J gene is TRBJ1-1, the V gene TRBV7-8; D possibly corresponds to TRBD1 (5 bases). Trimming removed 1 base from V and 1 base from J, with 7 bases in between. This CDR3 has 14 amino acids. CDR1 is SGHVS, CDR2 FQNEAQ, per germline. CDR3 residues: CASSLDRGNTEAFF. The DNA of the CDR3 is TGTGCCAGCAGCTTAGATAGGGGGAACACTGAAGCTTTCTTT.

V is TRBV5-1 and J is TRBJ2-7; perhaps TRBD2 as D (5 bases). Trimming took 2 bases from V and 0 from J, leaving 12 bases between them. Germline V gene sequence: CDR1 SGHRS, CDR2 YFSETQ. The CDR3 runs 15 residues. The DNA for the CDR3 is TGCGCCAGCAGCTTTGAGCGGTCCTCCTCCTACGAGCAGTACTTC. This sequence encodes CASSFERSSSYEQYF.

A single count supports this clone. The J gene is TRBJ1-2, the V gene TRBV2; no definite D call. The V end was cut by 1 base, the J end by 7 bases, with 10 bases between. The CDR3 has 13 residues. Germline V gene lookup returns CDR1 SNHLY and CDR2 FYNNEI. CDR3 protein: CASSEGTGGGYTF. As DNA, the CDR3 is TGTGCCAGCAGTGAAGGGACCGGCGGTGGCTACACCTTC. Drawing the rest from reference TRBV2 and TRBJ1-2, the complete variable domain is EPEVTQTPSHQVTQMGQEVILRCVPISNHLYFYWYRQILGQKVEFLVSFYNNEISEKSEIFDDQFSVERPDGSNFTLKIRSTKLEDSAMYFCASSEGTGGGYTFGSGTRLTVV.